Listed here are 17 T cell receptor beta chains from one sample, sequenced in a study of graft-versus-host responses after intestinal transplantation. Sequencing used immunoSEQ multiplex PCR; TCRdb keeps in-frame clones, though not all of them. This sample yields tens of thousands of clones, of which 91% are seen a single time; more than 0.075% belongs to the top ten. The antigens of these receptors remain unknown. The starting material was unstimulated CD4+ T cells sorted from spleen or lymph node cells, obtained before intestinal transplant. Receptor source: a human donor who received an intestinal transplant.

This rearrangement joins TRBV21-1 to TRBJ1-6; TRBD1 is the table's D call, not checked against the DNA. TRBV21-1 is a pseudogene segment. The CDR3 loop spans 19 amino acids. The CDR3, as DNA: TGTGCCAGCGGGGCTTCCAAACGGACAGGGGTGCCCTTTAATTCACCCCTCCACTTT. Protein sequence: CASGASKRTGVPFNSPLHF.

Only a few counts were recorded for this clone. The chain combines TRBV10-2 with TRBJ1-2; 8 bases are shared with TRBD1. J was trimmed by 2 bases and V by 4 bases; bases with no gene match: 0. The CDR3 sequence is 13 residues long. Germline V gives CDR1 WSHSY, CDR2 SAAADI. The CDR3 reads CASSGTGNYGYTF. The CDR3, as DNA: TGCGCCAGCAGTGGGACAGGGAACTATGGCTACACCTTC.

The J gene is TRBJ2-7, the V gene TRBV6-5; 8 nucleotides match TRBD1. Losses at the gene ends were 7 bases for V and 6 bases for J; bases not matched to a gene: 11. The CDR3 loop spans 14 amino acids. The germline CDR1 and CDR2 sequences are MNHEY and SVGAGI. The CDR3 loop reads CASTRGDRSGEQYF. Written as DNA, the CDR3 is TGTGCCAGCACCCGAGGGGACAGGTCCGGCGAGCAGTACTTC.

The V call is TRBV30, the J call TRBJ2-5; 12 bases fit TRBD1. This CDR3 has 14 amino acids. The V segment lost 5 bases and the J segment 5 bases; nucleotides outside the gene matches: 6. Germline CDR1 reads GTSNPN; CDR2 reads SVGIG (reference sequence). CDR3 protein: CAWGGQGADETQYF. The CDR3 DNA follows: TGTGCCTGGGGGGGACAGGGGGCTGACGAGACCCAGTACTTC.

The chain has TRBV19 and TRBJ2-5, with 9 bases identical to TRBD1. The V segment lost 4 bases and the J segment 3 bases; nucleotides outside the gene matches: 3. Germline assignment: CDR1 LNHDA and CDR2 SQIVND (reference sequence). The CDR3 length is 14 residues. The CDR3 coding sequence is TGTGCCAGTAGTAAACAGGGGGCGGAAGAGACCCAGTACTTC. Protein sequence: CASSKQGAEETQYF.

This clone showed up just once. This chain joins TRBV5-1 and TRBJ1-2; TRBD1 matches at 8 bases. The CDR3 extends over 15 amino acids. The junction had 7 bases not matched to a gene; V was cut back by 0 bases and J by 6 bases. The germline CDR1 and CDR2 sequences are SGHRS and YFSETQ. The CDR3 region is CASSLGMGTGHGYTF. The CDR3 DNA reads as TGCGCCAGCAGCTTGGGAATGGGGACAGGTCATGGCTACACCTTC.

This clone occurred once. Sequence at one end of the junction differs from germline and may be a read error. The CDR3 region has the DNA TGTGTCAGCAGCCGGGACAGGGATTATAACTATGGCTACACCTTC. It specifies CVSSRDRDYNYGYTF. The V gene is TRBV6-5, the J gene TRBJ1-2, with 9 bases that match TRBD1. There are 15 residues in the CDR3. Germline V gene data show CDR1 as MNHEY and CDR2 as SVGAGI.

The chain uses TRBV5-1 and TRBJ1-1, with a possible D match to TRBD1 (6 bases). Between the trimmed V and J ends, which lost 1 base and 4 bases, there was a span of 11 bases. Germline lookup yields CDR1 SGHRS and CDR2 YFSETQ. The CDR3 totals 14 residues. In DNA, the CDR3 is TGCGCCAGCAGCTTGTCTCAGGGGTCCACTGAAGCTTTCTTT. It encodes CASSLSQGSTEAFF.

This rearrangement joins TRBV7-2 to TRBJ2-1, with D tentatively TRBD2 (6 bases). V dropped 3 bases and J dropped 5 bases, with 14 bases sitting between them. The CDR3 runs to 15 residues. In germline, CDR1 is SGHTA, CDR2 FQGNSA. CDR3 residues: CASSLYLSGDNEQFF. The CDR3 DNA follows: TGTGCCAGCAGCTTGTATCTCTCGGGGGACAATGAGCAGTTCTTC.

The chain carries TRBV30 and TRBJ2-1; maybe TRBD2 (7 bases). Trimming took off 4 bases at V and 1 base at J, with 17 bases between the two ends. The CDR3 is 16 amino acids. Germline lookup yields CDR1 GTSNPN and CDR2 SVGIG (reference sequence). DNA of the CDR3: TGTGCCTGGACCGTTGGGCGGGGGCCATCCTACAATGAGCAGTTCTTC. As protein: CAWTVGRGPSYNEQFF.

This chain's CDR3 is CASRLGQAWGYEQYF. CDR3 sequence (DNA): TGTGCCAGCAGGCTCGGACAGGCCTGGGGGTACGAGCAGTACTTC. The chain links TRBV6-5 to TRBJ2-7; 7 bases map to TRBD1. Germline V gene lookup returns CDR1 MNHEY and CDR2 SVGAGI. The CDR3 extends over 15 amino acids. Trimming cost V 6 bases and J 4 bases; bases outside gene matches: 12.

The chain combines TRBV19 with TRBJ2-1; D may be TRBD1 (5 bases). Looked up from germline, CDR1 is LNHDA and CDR2 is SQIVND (reference sequence). Deletions cut 7 bases from V and 0 bases from J, with 13 bases between. CDR3 size: 15 residues. Written as DNA, the CDR3 is TGTGCCAGTACCCCTAGGGGATTCTCCTACAATGAGCAGTTCTTC. Its translation: CASTPRGFSYNEQFF. Together with reference TRBV19 and TRBJ2-1, the CDR3 gives the full variable domain: DGGITQSPKYLFRKEGQNVTLSCEQNLNHDAMYWYRQDPGQGLRLIYYSQIVNDFQKGDIAEGYSVSREKKESFPLTVTSAQKNPTAFYLCASTPRGFSYNEQFFGPGTRLTVL.

The chain uses TRBV9 and TRBJ2-1, with 7 bases that match TRBD1. From germline, CDR1 is SGDLS and CDR2 YYNGEE. Trimming took 3 bases from V and 7 from J; bases not matched to a gene: 4. The CDR3 is 13 amino acids. CDR3 residues: CASSETGRNEQFF. The CDR3 DNA reads TGTGCCAGCAGCGAGACAGGGCGGAATGAGCAGTTCTTC.

For the CDR3, the DNA is TGTGCCACCCCGGGGACAGGGACCTATGGCTACACCTTC. Protein product: CATPGTGTYGYTF. The V call is TRBV19, the J call TRBJ1-2, with TRBD1 identical over 9 bases. Germline V CDR1 and CDR2: LNHDA, SQIVND (reference sequence). With 10 bases clipped from V and 4 bases from J, the junction kept 7 bases outside the gene matches. This CDR3 spans 13 amino acids.

The chain uses TRBV7-8 and TRBJ2-6; 8 bases are a match to TRBD1. J lost 0 bases, V lost 2 bases, and 6 bases had no gene match. The germline CDR1 and CDR2 sequences are SGHVS and FQNEAQ. The CDR3 contains 18 residues. The CDR3 DNA reads TGTGCCAGCAGCTTAACTGACAGGGGCTTCTCTGGGGCCAACGTCCTGACTTTC. Its protein product is CASSLTDRGFSGANVLTF.

V and J are TRBV6-5 and TRBJ2-7; TRBD1 matches 7 bases. Trimming removed 5 bases from V and 2 bases from J; junction bases left unmatched: 6. The germline CDR1 and CDR2 sequences are MNHEY and SVGAGI. This CDR3 is built from 14 residues. In nucleotides, the CDR3 is TGTGCCAGCAGTCCGGGACAGTTTACCTACGAGCAGTACTTC. Translation gives CASSPGQFTYEQYF.

The V gene is TRBV7-2, the J gene TRBJ2-4, with a weak D call TRBD2 (7 bases). The CDR3 consists of 13 residues. V was pared by 3 bases and J by 8 bases, with 11 bases between. The germline gives CDR1 SGHTA, CDR2 FQGNSA. CDR3 bases: TGTGCCAGCAGCTTCGGGGGGCCCGACATTCAGTACTTC. Its protein product is CASSFGGPDIQYF.